This section outlines one T cell receptor (beta chain) sequence together with its context. Its antigen is not known. Compared with germline, one end of the junction differs, possibly owing to a read error. This sample was taken from a study of long-term antiretroviral therapy in people with HIV. About the research overall: The 2015 immediate-ART recommendation came about a decade after the earliest samples. Study outcomes and limitations: Blood obtained between about 2004 and 2017 may reflect older ART regimens. HIV repertoires had narrower CDR3 length ranges than controls. Clonal populations expanded prior to ART predominated within the repertoire at all time points.

Sequencing relied on immunoSEQ assay v3.0, run at survey level. Only in-frame clones appear in the TCRdb table, and some are missing; sequencing was by immunoSEQ multiplex PCR. In the table there are 25,000 to 35,000 clones, roughly 80% of which are singletons. This CDR3 region has 14 residues. The source of this sequence is a man aged 50-59 years with HIV. This chain joins TRBV5-3 and TRBJ1-5; D remains unclear. TRBV5-3 is labeled an ORF, and its function is uncertain. The sequencing here drew on unsorted PBMCs, taken 2.9 years after starting antiretroviral therapy. In nucleotides, the CDR3 is TGTGCCAGCAGCTTAGGATATAGCAATCAGCCCCAGCATTTT. Its protein is CASSLGYSNQPQHF.